This TCR beta chain was found in a study of shared clonotypes between healthy human individuals (dated by TCRdb to the early 2020s). About the full investigation: Three men and two women, aged 18 to 49 years, made up the cohort. For each donor, three plates each were used for CD4 naive and CD4 memory, two plates were used for CD8 naive, and one plate was used for CD8 memory. The study deeply sequenced blood TCR repertoires of about 5 healthy adults to estimate repertoire size and the extent of clonotype sharing between individuals. Different laboratories and diverse techniques were used to prepare libraries and sequence TCR repertoires, to increase sequencing depth and limit assay-specific biases. Between about 0.8 and 9.5 billion PBMCs per donor were obtained by leukapheresis. Points the paper makes about the study in general: Rarefaction of sorted-subset datasets indicated incomplete sequencing despite the large sequencing depth. Sampling was limited to blood, and TCR repertoires in tissue likely differ from TCR repertoires in blood. Approximately 5% of naive CD4, more than 3% of naive CD8, about 2.5% of memory CD4, and 0.4% of memory CD8 clonotypes were shared across several donors. Based on pairwise subsampling, the degree of clonotype sharing among donors was expected to be affected by sequencing depth. Estimated clonotype richness was generally larger for naive than for memory subsets. The genetic and exposure-history diversity represented was limited by the small number of donors. Compared with non-shared clonotypes, clonotypes shared by all four sorted-subset donors had higher generation probabilities.

Points on this clone: Its antigen has not been determined. The input lacks base qualities; no much larger clone sits a single base away. Other nucleotide sequences in the sample specify the same CDR3.

Using the deep immunoSEQ assay, multiplex PCR amplified TCR CDR3 regions from genomic DNA. Genomic DNA extracted from each cell subset was distributed evenly over all wells of several immunoSEQ 96-well plates, and each plate served as one replicate. For sorted subsets, approximately 200 ng of genomic DNA, equivalent to 25,000 to 35,000 T cell genomes, went into each replicate PCR. Purified libraries were measured with a Qubit 3.0 fluorometer, size-checked on a Bioanalyzer 2100, and measured again with the KAPA Library Quantification kit. Each immunoSEQ 96-well plate was sequenced on its own single-read 150-cycle Illumina NextSeq 550 flow cell. As for the authors' bioinformatics: Because the immunoSEQ output included only junctional sequences and no quality scores, the filtering could not be the same as the filtering used for full-length reads. To assign V/J genes and CDR3, sequences were annotated using PyIR, a Python wrapper for IgBLAST v1.9, with IMGT germline references. Any read was removed if the V/J assignment was weak (E-value above 1e-6), the CDR3 was missing, or the read contained stop codons, out-of-frame junctions, or ambiguous translated residues. V3J clonotypes were defined by identical inferred V gene, J gene, and CDR3 amino acid sequence. To compute the percentage overlap between repertoires, the number of shared unique clonotypes was divided by the size of the smaller repertoire. Repertoire richness was assessed with RTK rarefaction, the Chao1 estimator, and Recon v2.1 estimates of unobserved clonotypes. OLGA was used to compute generation probabilities for all TCRbeta clonotypes that the gDNA method yielded from four donors. TCRdb provides this immuneACCESS table in a form limited to in-frame rearrangements. Some clones are lacking; in checked studies, under half of them reflect an unresolved V gene, and why the rest are absent is not known. V and J calls and clone size are given by that table; D and trimming were obtained from the DNA. The sample includes over a million clones, with around 98.5% observed a single time. The biggest ten clones account for around 0.38% of the sample.

Donors were healthy HIV-negative adults with no recently reported acute infections or vaccinations. All donors were Caucasian adults living in Nashville, Tennessee, USA. CD4+ T cells were enriched by magnetic negative selection, after which naive cells were positively selected on CD45RA and the negative fraction was taken as the memory subset. Blood was collected by leukapheresis, and PBMCs were isolated by Ficoll-Histopaque density gradient centrifugation and then cryopreserved in liquid nitrogen vapor phase. Purity and quantity of every magnetically sorted T cell population were checked by analytical flow cytometry. From each sorted fraction, genomic DNA was isolated and quantified by UV absorbance on a Nanodrop 2000c. Sequencing was performed on naive CD4+ T cells sorted from blood. The cell subset or site label, as the study defines it: CD45RA+ positively selected. This clonotype was obtained from a man aged 30 to 45 in good health.

The sequenced DNA: TGTGCCTGGAGTGCAGGGGGCGGTAATCAGCCCCAGCATTTT. Its protein reads: CAWSAGGGNQPQHF. The chain was built from TRBV30 and TRBJ1-5; 8 bases in between match TRBD1. V trim: 1 base; J trim: 4 bases; unmatched bases: 3. The germline V gene (reference sequence) gives CDR1 as GTSNPN and CDR2 as SVGIG. The CDR3, cysteine through phenylalanine, is 14 amino acids long. The retained sequence is limited to the CDR3, 42 bases, with the frame set at the first base.